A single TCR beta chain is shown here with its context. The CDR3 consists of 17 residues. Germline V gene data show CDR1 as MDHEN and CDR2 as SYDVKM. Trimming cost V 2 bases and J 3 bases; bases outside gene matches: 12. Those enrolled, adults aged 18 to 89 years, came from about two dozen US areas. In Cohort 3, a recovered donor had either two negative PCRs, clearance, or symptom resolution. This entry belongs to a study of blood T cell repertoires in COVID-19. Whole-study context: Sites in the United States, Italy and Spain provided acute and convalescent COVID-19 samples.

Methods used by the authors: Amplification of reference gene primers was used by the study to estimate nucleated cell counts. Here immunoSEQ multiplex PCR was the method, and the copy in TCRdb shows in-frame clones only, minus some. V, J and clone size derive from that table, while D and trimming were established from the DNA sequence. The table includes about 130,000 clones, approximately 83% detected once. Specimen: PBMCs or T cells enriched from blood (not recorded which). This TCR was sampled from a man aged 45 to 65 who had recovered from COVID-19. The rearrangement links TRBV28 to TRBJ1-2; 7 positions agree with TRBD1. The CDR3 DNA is TGTGCCAGCAGTTTACCCACTGGGGCAGGGGGTTACTATGGCTACACCTTC. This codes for CASSLPTGAGGYYGYTF.